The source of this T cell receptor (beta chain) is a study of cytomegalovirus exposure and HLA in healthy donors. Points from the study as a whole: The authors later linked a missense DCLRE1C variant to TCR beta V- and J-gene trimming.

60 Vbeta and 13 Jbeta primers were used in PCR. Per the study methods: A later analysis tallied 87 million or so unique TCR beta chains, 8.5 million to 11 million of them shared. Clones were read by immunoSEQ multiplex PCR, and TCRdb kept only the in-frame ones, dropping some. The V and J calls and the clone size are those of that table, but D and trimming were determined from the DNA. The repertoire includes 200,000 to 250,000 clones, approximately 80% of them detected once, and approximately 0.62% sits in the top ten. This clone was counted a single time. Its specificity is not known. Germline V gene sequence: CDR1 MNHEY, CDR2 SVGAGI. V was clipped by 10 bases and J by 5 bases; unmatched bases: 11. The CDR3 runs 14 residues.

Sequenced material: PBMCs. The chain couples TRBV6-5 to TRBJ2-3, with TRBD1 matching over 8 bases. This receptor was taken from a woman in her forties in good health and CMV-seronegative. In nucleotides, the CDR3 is TGTGCCACCTCCCATCAGGGGGCTCGAGATACGCAGTATTTT. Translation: CATSHQGARDTQYF.